Listed below are T cell receptor beta chains from one sample, sequenced in a study of vaccination effects on CD4 cells after COVID-19. Libraries were prepared by immunoSEQ multiplex PCR; TCRdb keeps only in-frame clonotypes and omits some of them. The sample lists roughly 63,000 clones, roughly 76% seen once, with 3.7% in the top ten. No antigens are known for them. The sample here was CD4+ T cells from PBMCs cultured with HCoV-OC43 spike peptides, taken before COVID-19 vaccination. Every receptor here comes from a human donor who received a COVID-19 vaccine. Each CDR3 is given with its conserved first and last residue. Each record gives: D gene, V gene, J gene, clone size, CDR3 protein, CDR3 DNA. A D gene is named only where the DNA matches it firmly. Clone size is shown for a subset of rows, as once, few, many or a class of expanded clone.

>.|TRBV27|TRBJ2-3|.
CASSFGGLTKRTDTQYF
TGTGCCAGCAGCTTTGGCGGACTAACCAAGAGAACAGATACGCAGTATTTT
>.|TRBV7-8|TRBJ1-2|.
CASSLNGWGGGYGYTF
TGTGCCAGCAGCTTAAACGGGTGGGGAGGGGGCTATGGCTACACCTTC
>TRBD1|TRBV7-2|TRBJ2-2|.
CASSTGGANTGELFF
TGTGCCAGCAGCACAGGGGGAGCGAACACCGGGGAGCTGTTTTTT
>TRBD2|TRBV9|TRBJ2-3|.
CASSVAGGVYTDTQYF
TGTGCCAGCAGCGTAGCGGGGGGGGTATACACAGATACGCAGTATTTT
>.|TRBV12-5|TRBJ1-6|.
CASSYGGFNSPLHF
TGTGCTAGCAGCTATGGAGGATTCAATTCACCCCTCCACTTT
>TRBD1|TRBV5-1|TRBJ1-4|.
CASSLGGAGEKLFF
TGCGCCAGCAGCTTAGGGGGCGCGGGGGAAAAACTGTTTTTT
>.|TRBV29-1|TRBJ1-5|.
CNPIHQPQHF
TGCAACCCCATCCATCAGCCCCAGCATTTT
>.|TRBV5-4|TRBJ1-4|.
CASSYLGGGEKLFF
TGTGCCAGCAGCTATCTCGGGGGAGGTGAAAAACTGTTTTTT
>.|TRBV10-3|TRBJ1-1|.
CAISEPGATRNTEAFF
TGTGCCATCAGTGAGCCAGGGGCCACGAGGAACACTGAAGCTTTCTTT
>.|TRBV12-3/TRBV12-4|TRBJ1-6|few
CGSGLGNSPLHF
TGTGGTTCCGGGTTAGGTAATTCACCCCTCCACTTT
>.|TRBV6-5|TRBJ1-1|.
CASFRRGEVNTEAFF
TGTGCCAGCTTTCGGCGGGGAGAGGTGAACACTGAAGCTTTCTTT
>TRBD1|TRBV28|TRBJ1-4|.
CASRPASATGDEKLFF
TGTGCCAGCAGACCCGCCAGCGCGACAGGGGACGAAAAACTGTTTTTT
>.|TRBV5-8|TRBJ2-1|.
CASPRTTFGNNEQFF
TGTGCCAGCCCTAGGACTACCTTTGGAAACAATGAGCAGTTCTTC
>.|TRBV15|TRBJ1-2|.
CATSRDVNYGYTF
TGTGCCACCAGCAGAGATGTGAACTATGGCTACACCTTC
>.|TRBV18|TRBJ2-5|.
CASSPQVQETQYF
TGTGCCAGCTCACCACAGGTCCAAGAGACCCAGTACTTC
>.|TRBV5-4|TRBJ1-3|.
CASSPGSGNTIYF
TGTGCCAGCAGCCCAGGCTCTGGAAACACCATATATTTT
>TRBD1|TRBV29-1|TRBJ2-6|.
CSVAGQMSSGANVLTF
TGCAGCGTTGCGGGACAGATGAGCTCTGGGGCCAACGTCCTGACTTTC
>.|TRBV24-1|TRBJ2-1|.
CATSDSQVYNEQFF
TGTGCCACCAGTGATTCTCAGGTTTACAATGAGCAGTTCTTC
>.|TRBV11-2|TRBJ2-5|.
CASSPRGLSQETQYF
TGTGCCAGCAGCCCGAGGGGGTTAAGCCAAGAGACCCAGTACTTC
>.|TRBV10-3|TRBJ2-3|.
CAIGDSGELSTDTQYF
TGTGCCATCGGGGATAGCGGAGAGCTTAGCACAGATACGCAGTATTTT
>.|TRBV28|TRBJ2-5|.
CASRSWGVQETQYF
TGTGCCAGCAGGTCGTGGGGGGTCCAAGAGACCCAGTACTTC
>.|TRBV7-6|TRBJ2-5|.
CASSLAGSGRGETQYF
TGTGCCAGCAGCTTAGCAGGTTCCGGGCGCGGGGAGACCCAGTACTTC
>.|TRBV5-1|TRBJ1-1|.
CASSFSGGFGEAFF
TGCGCCAGCAGCTTTAGCGGGGGATTTGGTGAAGCTTTCTTT
>.|TRBV12-5|TRBJ1-6|.
CASGLVPTGANSPLHF
TGTGCTAGTGGTTTGGTACCAACAGGCGCAAATTCACCCCTCCACTTT
>TRBD1|TRBV6-5|TRBJ2-1|.
CASSYDRAISYNEQFF
TGTGCCAGCAGTTACGACAGGGCAATCTCCTACAATGAGCAGTTCTTC
>.|TRBV19|TRBJ1-5|once
CASSIKGQVVGAQHF
TGTGCCAGTAGTATCAAGGGGCAGGTGGTCGGAGCCCAGCATTTT
>.|TRBV5-1|TRBJ1-1|.
CASSSTGGGTEAFF
TGCGCCAGCAGCTCCACGGGCGGCGGAACTGAAGCTTTCTTT
>.|TRBV2|TRBJ2-2|.
CATVGLSANTGELFF
TGTGCCACCGTGGGACTGAGCGCGAACACCGGGGAGCTGTTTTTT
>TRBD1|TRBV10-3|TRBJ2-5|.
CAIGGQVQETQYF
TGTGCCATCGGGGGACAGGTACAAGAGACCCAGTACTTC
>TRBD2|TRBV9|TRBJ2-1|once
CASSSRRGVEEQFF
TGTGCCAGCAGCTCACGGCGGGGGGTTGAGGAGCAGTTCTTC
>.|TRBV7-3|TRBJ2-6|.
CASSLERIGANVLTF
TGTGCCAGCAGCTTAGAAAGAATTGGGGCCAACGTCCTGACTTTC
>.|TRBV7-9|TRBJ2-1|.
CASSSNSGSYNEQFF
TGTGCCAGCAGCTCCAATAGCGGCTCCTACAATGAGCAGTTCTTC
>.|TRBV7-2|TRBJ1-5|.
CASSPLPPGMNQPQHF
TGTGCCAGCAGCCCACTACCCCCAGGGATGAATCAGCCCCAGCATTTT
>TRBD2|TRBV28|TRBJ2-2|few
CASSPSGGTYTGELFF
TGTGCCAGCAGTCCTAGCGGGGGGACCTACACCGGGGAGCTGTTTTTT
>.|TRBV12-3/TRBV12-4|TRBJ1-2|.
CASSLGVNYGYTF
TGTGCCAGCAGTTTAGGAGTTAACTATGGCTACACCTTC